This T cell receptor beta chain was found in a study of T cell changes during pregnancy in multiple sclerosis. The CDR3 totals 13 residues. CDR1 is SGHRS and CDR2 is YFSETQ in the germline V gene. J lost 5 bases, V lost 1 base, and 1 base had no gene match. A word on this clone: The sample carries other DNA sequences with the same CDR3.

Here immunoSEQ multiplex PCR was the method, and the copy in TCRdb shows in-frame clones only, minus some. Of about 44,000 clones in the sample, 88% are singletons; the top ten hold 5.5% to 6.5%. This sequence originates from a female donor in good health, enrolled as a control in a pregnancy study. This rearrangement joins TRBV5-1 to TRBJ2-3; 7 nucleotides agree with TRBD2. The sequencing here drew on CD8+ T cells from peripheral blood mononuclear cells, taken after pregnancy. This chain's CDR3 is CASSLSGEDTQYF. The CDR3 nucleotides are TGCGCCAGCAGCTTGAGCGGGGAAGATACGCAGTATTTT.